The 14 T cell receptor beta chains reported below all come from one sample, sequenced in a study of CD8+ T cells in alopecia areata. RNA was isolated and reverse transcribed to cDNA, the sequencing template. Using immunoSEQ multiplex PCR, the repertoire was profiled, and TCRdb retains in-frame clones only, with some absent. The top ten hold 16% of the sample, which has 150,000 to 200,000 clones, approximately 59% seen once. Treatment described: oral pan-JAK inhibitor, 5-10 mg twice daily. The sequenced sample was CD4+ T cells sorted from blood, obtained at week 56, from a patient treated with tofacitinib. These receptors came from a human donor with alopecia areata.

The CDR3 sequence is CASSLDLGNEAFF. The CDR3 DNA reads as TGCGCCAGCAGCTTGGATCTTGGCAATGAAGCTTTCTTT. The J gene is TRBJ1-1, the V gene TRBV5-1; no reliable D call. The CDR3 contains 13 residues. V lost 0 bases, J lost 7 bases, and 10 bases lay in between. Germline loops: CDR1 SGHRS, CDR2 YFSETQ.

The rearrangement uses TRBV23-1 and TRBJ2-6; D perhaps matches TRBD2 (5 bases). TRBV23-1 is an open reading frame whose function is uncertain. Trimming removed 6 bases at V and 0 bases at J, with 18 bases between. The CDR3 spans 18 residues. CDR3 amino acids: CASRAEGLAYSGANVLTF. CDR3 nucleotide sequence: TGCGCCAGCAGGGCTGAGGGTTTGGCCTACTCTGGGGCCAACGTCCTGACTTTC.

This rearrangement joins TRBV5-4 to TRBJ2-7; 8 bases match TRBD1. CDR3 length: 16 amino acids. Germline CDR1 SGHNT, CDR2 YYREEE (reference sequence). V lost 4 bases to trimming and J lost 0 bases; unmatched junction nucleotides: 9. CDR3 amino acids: CASSPGQGLTSYEQYF. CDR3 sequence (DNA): TGTGCCAGCAGCCCCGGACAGGGACTTACCTCCTACGAGCAGTACTTC.

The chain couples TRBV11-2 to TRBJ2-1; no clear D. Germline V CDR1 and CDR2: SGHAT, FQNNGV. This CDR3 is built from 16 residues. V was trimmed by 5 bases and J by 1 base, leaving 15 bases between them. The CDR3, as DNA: TGTGCCAGCAGCGCCCTGACCAGAAGATCCTACAATGAGCAGTTCTTC. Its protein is CASSALTRRSYNEQFF.

This CDR3 is CAWSGKGLSNQPQHF. DNA for the CDR3: TGTGCCTGGAGTGGGAAGGGACTGAGCAATCAGCCCCAGCATTTT. The V gene is TRBV30, the J gene TRBJ1-5; maybe TRBD1 (5 bases). Germline V lookup: CDR1 GTSNPN, CDR2 SVGIG (reference sequence). This CDR3 has 15 residues. Trimming stripped 1 base from V and 1 base from J, with 11 bases between.

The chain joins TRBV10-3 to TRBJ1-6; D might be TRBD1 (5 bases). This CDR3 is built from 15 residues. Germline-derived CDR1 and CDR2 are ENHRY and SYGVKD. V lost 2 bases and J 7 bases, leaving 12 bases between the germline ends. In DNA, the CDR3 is TGTGCCATCAGTGAGACCGGGACTACGAATTCACCCCTCCACTTT. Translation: CAISETGTTNSPLHF.

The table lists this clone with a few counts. The CDR3 DNA follows: TGCAGCGTTGAAGAGGGGAGAGGGAATGAGCAGTTCTTC. This gives the protein CSVEEGRGNEQFF. V is TRBV29-1 and J is TRBJ2-1; tentative D call: TRBD2 (5 bases). Deletions cut 0 bases from V and 7 bases from J, with 10 bases between. The CDR3 is 13 residues long. From germline, CDR1 is SQVTM and CDR2 ANQGSEA.

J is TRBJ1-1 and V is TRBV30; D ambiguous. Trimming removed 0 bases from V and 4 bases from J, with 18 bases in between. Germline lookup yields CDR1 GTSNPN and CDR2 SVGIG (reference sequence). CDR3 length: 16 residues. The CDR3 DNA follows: TGTGCCTGGAGTGTACTCCGTGGGGTGGGAATCACTGAAGCTTTCTTT. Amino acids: CAWSVLRGVGITEAFF.

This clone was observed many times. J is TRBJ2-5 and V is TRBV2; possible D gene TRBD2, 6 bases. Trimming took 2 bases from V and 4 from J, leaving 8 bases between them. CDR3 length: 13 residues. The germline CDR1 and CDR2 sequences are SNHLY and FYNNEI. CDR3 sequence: CASSELEGETQYF. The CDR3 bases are TGTGCCAGCAGTGAATTGGAGGGAGAGACCCAGTACTTC. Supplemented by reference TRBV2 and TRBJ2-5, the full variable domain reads EPEVTQTPSHQVTQMGQEVILRCVPISNHLYFYWYRQILGQKVEFLVSFYNNEISEKSEIFDDQFSVERPDGSNFTLKIRSTKLEDSAMYFCASSELEGETQYFGPGTRLLVL.

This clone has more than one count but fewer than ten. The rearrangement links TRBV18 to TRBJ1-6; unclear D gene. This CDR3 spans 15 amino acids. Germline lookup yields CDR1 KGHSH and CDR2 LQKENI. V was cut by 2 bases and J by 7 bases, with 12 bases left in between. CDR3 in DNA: TGTGCCAGCTCACCATCTTCGCCGGAGAATTCACCCCTCCACTTT. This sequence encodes CASSPSSPENSPLHF. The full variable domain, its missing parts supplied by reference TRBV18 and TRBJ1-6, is NAGVMQNPRHLVRRRGQEARLRCSPMKGHSHVYWYRQLPEEGLKFMVYLQKENIIDESGMPKERFSAEFPKEGPSILRIQQVVRGDSAAYFCASSPSSPENSPLHFGNGTRLTVT.

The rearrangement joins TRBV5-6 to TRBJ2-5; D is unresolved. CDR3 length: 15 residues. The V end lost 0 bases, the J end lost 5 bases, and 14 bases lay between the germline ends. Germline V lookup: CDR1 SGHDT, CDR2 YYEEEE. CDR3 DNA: TGTGCCAGCAGCTTGGGATTAACTCGTAGGGAGACCCAGTACTTC. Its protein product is CASSLGLTRRETQYF.

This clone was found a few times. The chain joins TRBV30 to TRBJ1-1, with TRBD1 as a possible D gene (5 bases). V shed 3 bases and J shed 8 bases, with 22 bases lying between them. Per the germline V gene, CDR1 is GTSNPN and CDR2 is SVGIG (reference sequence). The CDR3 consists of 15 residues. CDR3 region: CAWSLPSGRVREAFF. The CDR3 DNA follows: TGTGCCTGGAGCCTACCCTCAGGGCGAGTTCGGGAAGCTTTCTTT.

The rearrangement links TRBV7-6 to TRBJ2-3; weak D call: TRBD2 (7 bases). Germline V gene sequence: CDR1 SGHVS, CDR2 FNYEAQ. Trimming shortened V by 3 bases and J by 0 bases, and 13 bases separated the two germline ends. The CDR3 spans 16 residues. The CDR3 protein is CASSLRRGPSTDTQYF. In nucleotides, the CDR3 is TGTGCCAGCAGCTTGCGGCGGGGGCCTAGCACAGATACGCAGTATTTT.

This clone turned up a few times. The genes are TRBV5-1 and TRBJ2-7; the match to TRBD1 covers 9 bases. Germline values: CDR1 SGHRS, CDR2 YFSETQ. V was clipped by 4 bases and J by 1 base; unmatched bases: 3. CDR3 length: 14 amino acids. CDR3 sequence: CASSPDRGSYEQYF. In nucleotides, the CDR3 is TGCGCCAGCAGCCCGGACAGGGGATCCTACGAGCAGTACTTC.